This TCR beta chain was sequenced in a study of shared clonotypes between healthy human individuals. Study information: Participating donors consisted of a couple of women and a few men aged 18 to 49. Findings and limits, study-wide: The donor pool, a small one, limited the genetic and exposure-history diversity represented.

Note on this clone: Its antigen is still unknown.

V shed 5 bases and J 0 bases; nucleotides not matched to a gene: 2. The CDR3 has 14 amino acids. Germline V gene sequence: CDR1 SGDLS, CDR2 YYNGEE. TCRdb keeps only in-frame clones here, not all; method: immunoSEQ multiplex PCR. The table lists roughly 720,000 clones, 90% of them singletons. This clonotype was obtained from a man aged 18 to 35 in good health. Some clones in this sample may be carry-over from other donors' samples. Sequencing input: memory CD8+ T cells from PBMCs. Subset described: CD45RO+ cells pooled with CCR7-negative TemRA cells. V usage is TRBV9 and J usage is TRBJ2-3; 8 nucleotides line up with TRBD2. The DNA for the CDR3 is TGTGCCAGCAGTAAGCGGGGGAGCACAGATACGCAGTATTTT. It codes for CASSKRGSTDTQYF.